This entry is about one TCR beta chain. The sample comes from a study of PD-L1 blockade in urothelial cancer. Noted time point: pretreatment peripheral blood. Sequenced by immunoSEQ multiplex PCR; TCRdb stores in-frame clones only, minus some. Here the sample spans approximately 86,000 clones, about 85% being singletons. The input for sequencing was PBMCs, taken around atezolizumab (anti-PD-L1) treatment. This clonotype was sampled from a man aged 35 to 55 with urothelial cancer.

The CDR3 bases are TGTGCCAGCAGCCCAAGGGAGGGGTGGGAAACGAACACTGAAGCTTTCTTT. Translation: CASSPREGWETNTEAFF. The chain employs TRBV7-8 and TRBJ1-1, with D perhaps TRBD1 (5 bases). Germline CDR1 reads SGHVS; CDR2 reads FQNEAQ. The CDR3 consists of 17 residues. Trimming stripped 5 bases from V and 1 base from J, with 20 bases between.